This TCR beta chain was recovered during a study of circulating CD8 cells and anti-PD-1 response in melanoma. TCR libraries were prepared from roughly 15 ng of total RNA with the QIAseq Immune Repertoire TCR panel. TCRdb re-derived calls from the reads in MiXCR, one entry per CDR3 protein. The profile covers 1,000 to 1,500 distinct CDR3 sequences, with less than 8.5% appearing a single time and 15% to 20% taken by the ten largest. Notes on the study in general: DNEG was most diverse; TIGIT repertoires were least diverse.

CDR1 is LGHNT, CDR2 FRNRAP, per germline. V was trimmed by 0 bases and J by 4 bases, leaving 16 bases between them. This CDR3 is 16 amino acids long. In its sample, this clonotype ranks as medium-sized. Its antigen is not identified. From live CD3+CD8+TCRalphabeta+ cells, four PD-1 and/or TIGIT subsets were sorted. The gene calls are TRBV12-5 and TRBJ2-7; a weak D match, TRBD1 (5 bases). The sequence came from a human donor with melanoma. The sequencing used CD8+ T cells from PBMCs, collected at baseline or after one month of anti-PD-1 therapy (not recorded which). The CDR3 sequence: CASGLVQDGTAYEQYF. DNA of the CDR3: TGTGCTAGTGGTTTGGTACAGGACGGAACAGCATACGAGCAGTACTTC. The full variable domain, rest sourced from reference TRBV12-5 and TRBJ2-7, is DARVTQTPRHKVTEMGQEVTMRCQPILGHNTVFWYRQTMMQGLELLAYFRNRAPLDDSGMPKDRFSAEMPDATLATLKIQPSEPRDSAVYFCASGLVQDGTAYEQYFGPGTRLTVT.